This is a list of T cell receptor beta chains from one sample in a study of blood T cell repertoires in COVID-19. The data were produced by immunoSEQ multiplex PCR, yet TCRdb's version contains in-frame clones alone and is incomplete. This table holds 150,000 or so clones, 81% found once. The sample taken for sequencing was peripheral blood. These receptor sequences come from a man aged 55 to 70 with active or convalescent COVID-19. The CDR3 runs from the conserved cysteine through the conserved F or W. A D gene is named only where the DNA matches it firmly. Part of the rows lack a size; the others show once, few, many or a class for expanded clones.

>TRBD2|TRBV3-1/TRBV3-2|TRBJ2-5|NA
TGTGCCAGCAGCCAAGTAGCGGGGGGCGCGGAGACCCAGTACTTC
CASSQVAGGAETQYF
>NA|TRBV25-1|TRBJ1-1|NA
TGTGCCAGTAACCCATATCAGGCAATAAGGAACACTGAAGCTTTCTTT
CASNPYQAIRNTEAFF
>NA|TRBV6-5|TRBJ2-2|NA
TGTGCCAGCAGTTCTGGTGGGAGGATCACCGGGGAGCTGTTTTTT
CASSSGGRITGELFF
>TRBD1|TRBV19|TRBJ2-2|NA
TGTGCCAGTAGTATGATCGGGACAGGGTCCGGGGAGCTGTTTTTT
CASSMIGTGSGELFF
>TRBD1|TRBV18|TRBJ2-1|NA
TGTGCCAGCTCACCGGGGGCGTTTACAGGGGCGGAGGTCAATGAGCAGTTCTTC
CASSPGAFTGAEVNEQFF
>TRBD1|TRBV5-1|TRBJ2-7|NA
TGCGCCAGCAGCCCAACCGGGACAGGGGGCGAGCAGTACTTC
CASSPTGTGGEQYF
>TRBD1|TRBV19|TRBJ1-5|NA
TGTGCCAGTAGTCCAAGCCGGGACAGGGGGGGACAGCCCCAGCATTTT
CASSPSRDRGGQPQHF
>TRBD1|TRBV5-6|TRBJ1-2|once
TGTGCCAGCAGGAGGCTCGGGACAGGGGGCTTCACTAACTATGGCTACACCTTC
CASRRLGTGGFTNYGYTF
>TRBD1|TRBV2|TRBJ2-7|once
TGTGCCAGCAGTGAAGGCAGGGGGCCCCCCTACGAGCAGTACTTC
CASSEGRGPPYEQYF
>TRBD2|TRBV9|TRBJ2-3|NA
TGTGCCAGCAGCGTAGCGGGGGGAGGCACAGATACGCAGTATTTT
CASSVAGGGTDTQYF
>NA|TRBV4-1|TRBJ2-1|once
TGCGCCAGCAGCGGCGGCGGGGTGAGAGGGGAGCAGTTCTTC
CASSGGGVRGEQFF
>NA|TRBV2|TRBJ2-4|NA
TGTGCCAGCAGGCTGGACGGGAACAAAAACATTCAGTACTTC
CASRLDGNKNIQYF